This record concerns one TCR beta chain sequence. The target antigen is unknown. This entry belongs to a study of vaccination and CD4 T cells after COVID-19. Treatment described: approximately 9-day PBMC culture with coronavirus spike peptide pools or control peptides (ViraFEST assay). Researchers reported culturing approximately 1.8 million PBMCs per well with approximately 9.1 IU/ml IL-2 and roughly 9.8 ug/ml peptide pools. Scientists ran DNA taken from cultured CD4+ T cells through the Oncomine TCR Beta short-read assay for sequencing. Using its own MiXCR run on the PCR reads, TCRdb lists one record per CDR3 protein. The table includes some 12,000 distinct CDR3 sequences, approximately 20% detected once. Germline V gene sequence: CDR1 KGHDR, CDR2 SFDVKD. There are 13 residues in the CDR3. Trimming took 6 bases from V and 6 from J, leaving 13 bases between them.

This clonotype originated in a human donor who had recovered from COVID-19. The chain couples TRBV24-1 to TRBJ1-1, with D unclear. The sequences come from CD4+ T cells from blood, cultured in vitro, collected after SARS-CoV-2 vaccination. Here the CDR3 reads CATSSGSGSEAFF. The CDR3 DNA reads TGTGCCACCAGTAGTGGGTCAGGATCTGAAGCTTTCTTT.